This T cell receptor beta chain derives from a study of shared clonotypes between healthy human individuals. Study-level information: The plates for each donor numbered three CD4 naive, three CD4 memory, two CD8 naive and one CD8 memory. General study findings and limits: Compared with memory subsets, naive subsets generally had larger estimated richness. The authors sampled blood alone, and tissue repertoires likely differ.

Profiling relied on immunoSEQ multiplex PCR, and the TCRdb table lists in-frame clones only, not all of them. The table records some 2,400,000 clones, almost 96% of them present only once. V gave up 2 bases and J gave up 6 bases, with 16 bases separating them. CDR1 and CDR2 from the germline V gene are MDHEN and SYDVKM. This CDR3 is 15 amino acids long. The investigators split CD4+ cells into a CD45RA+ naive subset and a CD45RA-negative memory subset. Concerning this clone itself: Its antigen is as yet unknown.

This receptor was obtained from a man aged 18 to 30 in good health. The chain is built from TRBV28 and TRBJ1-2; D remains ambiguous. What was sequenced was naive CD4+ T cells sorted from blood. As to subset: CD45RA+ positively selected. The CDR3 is CASSLEWGGMHGYTF. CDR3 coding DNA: TGTGCCAGCAGTTTAGAGTGGGGAGGGATGCATGGCTACACCTTC.